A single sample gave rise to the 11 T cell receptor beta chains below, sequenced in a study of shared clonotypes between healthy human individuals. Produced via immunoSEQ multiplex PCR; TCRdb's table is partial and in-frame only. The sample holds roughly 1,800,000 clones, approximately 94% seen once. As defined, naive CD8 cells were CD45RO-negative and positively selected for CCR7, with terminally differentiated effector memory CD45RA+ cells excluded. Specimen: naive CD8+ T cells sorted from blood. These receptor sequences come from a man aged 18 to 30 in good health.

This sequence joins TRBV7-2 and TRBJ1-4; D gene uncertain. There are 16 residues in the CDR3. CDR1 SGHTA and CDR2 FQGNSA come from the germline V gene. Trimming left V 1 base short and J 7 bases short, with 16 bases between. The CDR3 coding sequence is TGTGCCAGCAGCTTAGGACACTTCCCGGATCGTGAAAAACTGTTTTTT. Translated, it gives CASSLGHFPDREKLFF.

The CDR3 nucleotides read TGTGCCAGCAACGGCCAGACTAGCGGGTACACAGATACGCAGTATTTT. Protein sequence: CASNGQTSGYTDTQYF. The V and J genes are TRBV9 and TRBJ2-3, with TRBD2 matching 10 bases. Germline trimming cut 6 bases from V and 2 bases from J; bases unmatched to any gene: 9. Germline loops: CDR1 SGDLS, CDR2 YYNGEE. CDR3 length: 16 residues.

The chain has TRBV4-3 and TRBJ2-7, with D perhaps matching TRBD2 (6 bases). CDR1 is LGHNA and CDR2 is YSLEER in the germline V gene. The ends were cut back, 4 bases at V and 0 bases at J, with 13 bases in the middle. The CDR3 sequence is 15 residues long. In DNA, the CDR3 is TGCGCCAGCAGCCCAGCGGCGGGGACCTCCTACGAGCAGTACTTC. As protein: CASSPAAGTSYEQYF.

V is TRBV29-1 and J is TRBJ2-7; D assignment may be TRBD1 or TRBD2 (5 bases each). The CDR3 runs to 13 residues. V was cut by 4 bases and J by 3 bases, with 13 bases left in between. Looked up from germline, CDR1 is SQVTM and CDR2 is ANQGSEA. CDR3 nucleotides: TGCAGCGTTGCGGGGCGGACCGTCTACGAGCAGTACTTC. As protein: CSVAGRTVYEQYF.

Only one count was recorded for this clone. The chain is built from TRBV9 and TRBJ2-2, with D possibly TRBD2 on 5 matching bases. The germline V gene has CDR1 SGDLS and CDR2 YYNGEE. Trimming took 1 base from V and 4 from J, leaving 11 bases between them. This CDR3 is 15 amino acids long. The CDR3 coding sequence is TGTGCCAGCAGCGTAAGTGGAGGCAGCACCGGGGAGCTGTTTTTT. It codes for CASSVSGGSTGELFF.

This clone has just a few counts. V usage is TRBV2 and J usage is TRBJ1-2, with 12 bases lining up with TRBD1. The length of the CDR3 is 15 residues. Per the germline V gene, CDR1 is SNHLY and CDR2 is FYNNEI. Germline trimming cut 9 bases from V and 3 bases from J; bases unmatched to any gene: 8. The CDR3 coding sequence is TGTGCCAGTCTTCCGGGACAGGGGGCATACTATGGCTACACCTTC. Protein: CASLPGQGAYYGYTF.

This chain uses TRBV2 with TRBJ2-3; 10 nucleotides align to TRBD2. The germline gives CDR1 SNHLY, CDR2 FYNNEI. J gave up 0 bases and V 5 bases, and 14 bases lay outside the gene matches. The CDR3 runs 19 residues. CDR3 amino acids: CASSFPLAGDTYSTDTQYF. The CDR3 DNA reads TGTGCCAGCAGTTTCCCCCTAGCGGGGGATACCTATAGCACAGATACGCAGTATTTT.

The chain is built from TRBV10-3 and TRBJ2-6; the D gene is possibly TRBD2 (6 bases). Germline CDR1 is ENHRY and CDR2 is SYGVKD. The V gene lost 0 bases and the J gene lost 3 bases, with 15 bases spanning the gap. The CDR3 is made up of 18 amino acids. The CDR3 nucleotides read TGTGCCATCAGTGAGTCGCAGGGAGGAACGGATGGGGCCAACGTCCTGACTTTC. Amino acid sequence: CAISESQGGTDGANVLTF.

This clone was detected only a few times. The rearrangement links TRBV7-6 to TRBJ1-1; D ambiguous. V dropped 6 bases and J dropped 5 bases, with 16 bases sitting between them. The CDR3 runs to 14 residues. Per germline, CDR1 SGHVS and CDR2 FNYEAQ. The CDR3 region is CASSSEEGGTEAFF. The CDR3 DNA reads TGTGCCAGCAGTTCAGAGGAGGGTGGGACTGAAGCTTTCTTT.

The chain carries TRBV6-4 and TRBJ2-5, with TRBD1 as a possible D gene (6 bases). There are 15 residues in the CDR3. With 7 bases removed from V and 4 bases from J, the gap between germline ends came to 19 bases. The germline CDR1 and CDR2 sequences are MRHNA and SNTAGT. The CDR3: CASTPRQVERETQYF. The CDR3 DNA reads TGTGCCAGCACCCCGCGACAGGTCGAACGAGAGACCCAGTACTTC.

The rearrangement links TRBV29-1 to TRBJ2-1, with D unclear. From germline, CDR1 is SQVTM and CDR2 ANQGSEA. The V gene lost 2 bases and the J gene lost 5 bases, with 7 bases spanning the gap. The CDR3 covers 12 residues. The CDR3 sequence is CSVELPDNEQFF. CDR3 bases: TGCAGCGTTGAACTCCCTGACAATGAGCAGTTCTTC.